The 11 T cell receptor beta chains below were found in one sample sequenced in a study of blood T cell repertoires in COVID-19. The method was immunoSEQ multiplex PCR; TCRdb's version includes in-frame clones alone and lacks a portion of them. The sample has 110,000 to 150,000 clones, 84% seen once. The specimen was peripheral blood. These receptors were collected from a human donor in a cohort sampled during active COVID-19.

The chain couples TRBV29-1 to TRBJ2-3; perhaps TRBD1 as D (6 bases). Germline V gene data show CDR1 as SQVTM and CDR2 as ANQGSEA. V was pared by 2 bases and J by 0 bases, with 9 bases between. This CDR3 spans 14 amino acids. Here the CDR3 DNA reads TGCAGCGTTGAAAGGGGACAAAGCACAGATACGCAGTATTTT. Encoded protein: CSVERGQSTDTQYF.

CDR3 sequence (DNA): TGTGCCAGCAGCGGACCCACAGGAAACTACAATGAGCAGTTCTTC. It specifies CASSGPTGNYNEQFF. This chain connects TRBV9 to TRBJ2-1; perhaps TRBD1 as D (5 bases). Trimming took 3 bases from V and 3 from J, leaving 13 bases between them. This CDR3 spans 15 amino acids. Germline lookup yields CDR1 SGDLS and CDR2 YYNGEE.

The chain carries TRBV2 and TRBJ1-5; D unclear. Germline V gives CDR1 SNHLY, CDR2 FYNNEI. V dropped 8 bases and J dropped 2 bases, with 10 bases sitting between them. This CDR3 is built from 13 residues. The CDR3 spells CASGRGGNQPQHF. For the CDR3, the DNA is TGTGCCAGCGGCAGAGGAGGCAATCAGCCCCAGCATTTT.

The CDR3 DNA reads as TGCGCCAGCAGTGTTCAGGTCACGGTTGAGCAGTTCTTC. Its protein is CASSVQVTVEQFF. V and J are TRBV10-2 and TRBJ2-1; D not resolved. The germline CDR1 and CDR2 sequences are WSHSY and SAAADI. The length of the CDR3 is 13 residues. With 4 bases removed from V and 9 bases from J, the gap between germline ends came to 13 bases.

The J gene is TRBJ1-5, the V gene TRBV7-8; D perhaps matches TRBD1 (5 bases). CDR3 length equals 15 residues. Per the germline V gene, CDR1 is SGHVS and CDR2 is FQNEAQ. V dropped 3 bases and J dropped 7 bases, with 16 bases sitting between them. The CDR3 nucleotides read TGTGCCAGCAGCTTTCAGGCAAAGGGGCGGCAGCCCCAGCATTTT. Amino acid sequence: CASSFQAKGRQPQHF.

This clone came up a few times. The chain links TRBV4-1 to TRBJ1-6; a possible D gene is TRBD1 (5 bases). Germline CDR1 is MGHRA and CDR2 is YSYEKL. The CDR3 runs 13 residues. Trimming stripped 1 base from V and 8 bases from J, with 6 bases between. The CDR3 region is CASSQGGDSPLHF. The CDR3 DNA sequence: TGCGCCAGCAGCCAAGGGGGGGATTCACCCCTCCACTTT.

The V call is TRBV2, the J call TRBJ2-5; 14 bases align to TRBD2. This CDR3 has 13 amino acids. Germline V gives CDR1 SNHLY, CDR2 FYNNEI. V lost 3 bases, J lost 13 bases, and 4 bases stayed unmatched. This CDR3 is CASSEEGLAGVYF. CDR3 DNA: TGTGCCAGCAGTGAGGAGGGACTAGCGGGAGTGTACTTC.

This clone occurred once. The chain uses TRBV5-4 and TRBJ2-3, with 8 bases fitting TRBD2. V lost 0 bases and J lost 1; bases outside the gene matches: 7. Germline CDR1 reads SGHNT; CDR2 reads YYREEE (reference sequence). This CDR3 spans 17 amino acids. CDR3 sequence: CASSLDLASGRTDTQYF. For the CDR3, the DNA is TGTGCCAGCAGCTTGGACTTAGCTAGCGGGCGCACAGATACGCAGTATTTT.

This clone was seen only a few times. J is TRBJ1-1 and V is TRBV3-1 (or the pseudogene TRBV3-2), with D hard to call. The CDR3 totals 12 residues. Trimming removed 3 bases from V and 7 bases from J, with 9 bases in between. Germline V gene sequence: CDR1 LGHDT, CDR2 YNNKEL (reference sequence). CDR3 nucleotide sequence: TGTGCCAGCAGCCATCTGGAGGATGAAGCTTTCTTT. It codes for CASSHLEDEAFF.

This chain links TRBV4-1 with TRBJ1-4; D call uncertain. The germline gives CDR1 MGHRA, CDR2 YSYEKL. The CDR3 runs 16 residues. V dropped 2 bases and J dropped 3 bases, with 13 bases sitting between them. This CDR3 reads CASSQHLREANEKLFF. The DNA of the CDR3 is TGCGCCAGCAGCCAACATCTGAGGGAGGCTAATGAAAAACTGTTTTTT.

Comments on this clone: The sample contains more than one DNA sequence encoding this CDR3. The chain couples TRBV5-1 to TRBJ1-1; no firm D call. In germline, CDR1 is SGHRS, CDR2 YFSETQ. CDR3 length: 14 amino acids. Trimming left V 2 bases short and J 0 bases short, with 8 bases between. CDR3 nucleotides: TGCGCCAGCAGCTTAACGGGGTTGAACACTGAAGCTTTCTTT. This sequence encodes CASSLTGLNTEAFF.